This is a list of T cell receptor beta chains from one sample in a study of blood T cell repertoires in COVID-19. This table comes from immunoSEQ multiplex PCR, and its TCRdb copy is limited to in-frame clones, with some not included. Seen here are around 25,000 clones, approximately 77% observed once, and the top ten hold about 15%. The sample taken for sequencing was peripheral blood. The source is a man aged 80 or over with active or convalescent COVID-19. Each CDR3 is given with its conserved first and last residue. A D gene is named only where the DNA matches it firmly. Not all rows give a size; the values are once, few, many and, for expanded clones, a class.

v_gene,d_gene,abundance,j_gene,len,CDR3nt,CDR3aa
TRBV19,TRBD2,.,TRBJ2-1,15,TGTGCCAGTAGACAAACTAGCGGGCGTTACAATGAGCAGTTCTTC,CASRQTSGRYNEQFF
TRBV7-9,TRBD1,.,TRBJ1-2,14,TGTGCCAGCAGCTCCGGGACAGGGGATTATGGCTACACCTTC,CASSSGTGDYGYTF
TRBV18,.,.,TRBJ1-1,15,TGTGCCAGCTCACCATTTGGGCAGTCGAACACTGAAGCTTTCTTT,CASSPFGQSNTEAFF
TRBV21-1,.,.,TRBJ2-4,16,TGTGCCAGCAGCCAGCGGGCTGGGGTTCCCAAAAACATTCAGTACTTC,CASSQRAGVPKNIQYF
TRBV11-2,.,once,TRBJ2-7,15,TGTGCCAGCAGCTTAGGGTCCGGCAGGGGACACGAGCAGTACTTC,CASSLGSGRGHEQYF
TRBV15,.,.,TRBJ1-1,14,TGTGCCACCAGCAGACGGAACAGGAACACTGAAGCTTTCTTT,CATSRRNRNTEAFF
TRBV7-9,.,.,TRBJ1-6,17,TGTGCCAGCAGCTTAGTCGGGACACCTCCCGATAATTCACCCCTCCACTTT,CASSLVGTPPDNSPLHF
TRBV19,.,few,TRBJ1-2,14,TGTGCCAGTAGTATAGCGGGAGAGAACTATGGCTACACCTTC,CASSIAGENYGYTF
TRBV5-8,TRBD1,.,TRBJ2-2,16,TGTGCCAGCAGCTCTCCGGGACAGGGGAACACCGGGGAGCTGTTTTTT,CASSSPGQGNTGELFF
TRBV4-1,TRBD1,.,TRBJ2-1,18,TGCGCCAGCAGCCAAGACCGGGGACAGGGGAAAACACACAATGAGCAGTTCTTC,CASSQDRGQGKTHNEQFF
TRBV7-2,.,.,TRBJ1-1,16,TGTGCCAGCAGCTTAGCCCGGACAGCGATGAACACTGAAGCTTTCTTT,CASSLARTAMNTEAFF
TRBV7-2,TRBD2,.,TRBJ2-5,17,TGTGCCAGCAGCTTAGCTACTAGCGGGAGGGCACAAGAGACCCAGTACTTC,CASSLATSGRAQETQYF
TRBV12-3/TRBV12-4,.,.,TRBJ2-3,13,TGTGCCAGCAGAGTGGGTAGCACGGATACGCAGTATTTT,CASRVGSTDTQYF
TRBV7-2,.,.,TRBJ1-5,15,TGTGCCAGCGCTCAGAACACCGATAGCAATCAGCCCCAGCATTTT,CASAQNTDSNQPQHF
TRBV28,TRBD1,.,TRBJ1-2,15,TGTGCCAGCAGTACTGTAGGGGGCGATGGCTATGGCTACACCTTC,CASSTVGGDGYGYTF
TRBV19,TRBD2,.,TRBJ2-1,15,TGTGCCAGTAGCAGAATAGCGGGAGACTACAATGAGCAGTTCTTC,CASSRIAGDYNEQFF
TRBV9,TRBD1,.,TRBJ2-7,16,TGTGCCAGCAGCCCAGACCCCGGGACAGATCTTTCGAAGCAGTACTTC,CASSPDPGTDLSKQYF
TRBV5-4,.,.,TRBJ2-7,13,TGTGCCAGCAGCAGTGGGAGGACCTACGAGCAGTACTTC,CASSSGRTYEQYF
TRBV27,TRBD2,.,TRBJ2-3,16,TGTGCCAGCAGTTTATTCGGGACTAGCGTGCCAGATACGCAGTATTTT,CASSLFGTSVPDTQYF
TRBV7-9,TRBD2,.,TRBJ2-1,19,TGTGCCAGCAGCCCAATGATAACGGCTAGCGGGGGCTCCTACAATGAGCAGTTCTTC,CASSPMITASGGSYNEQFF
TRBV6-5,.,.,TRBJ1-2,15,TGTGCCAGCAGTACGAAGTTGGGAGCTAACTATGGCTACACCTTC,CASSTKLGANYGYTF
TRBV18,TRBD1,.,TRBJ2-7,13,TGTGCCAGCTCACCTCAGGGGGCAGGGGAGCAGTACTTC,CASSPQGAGEQYF
TRBV7-2,.,.,TRBJ1-2,15,TGTGCCAGCAGCCCTGGGGGGGAGATCAACTATGGCTACACCTTC,CASSPGGEINYGYTF
TRBV11-3,TRBD2,.,TRBJ2-2,16,TGTGCCAGCAGCCCCTTTAGCGGGGACGGCACCGGGGAGCTGTTTTTT,CASSPFSGDGTGELFF
TRBV12-3/TRBV12-4,.,.,TRBJ2-1,13,TGTGCCAGCAGTTTAAGGAGGGACAATGAGCAGTTCTTC,CASSLRRDNEQFF
TRBV18,TRBD1,.,TRBJ2-7,14,TGTGCCAGCTCACCACGGACAGGGTCCTACGAGCAGTACTTC,CASSPRTGSYEQYF
TRBV4-1,TRBD1,few,TRBJ1-1,12,TGCGCCAGCAGCCAAGAGACAGGGAGAGCTTTCTTT,CASSQETGRAFF
TRBV4-3,TRBD2,.,TRBJ2-7,15,TGCGCCAGCAGCCAGTACAGCGGGAGCTCCTACGAGCAGTACTTC,CASSQYSGSSYEQYF
TRBV28,TRBD2,few,TRBJ2-3,14,TGTGCCAGCAGTGAGACTAGCGCCTCAGATACGCAGTATTTT,CASSETSASDTQYF
TRBV19,.,few,TRBJ1-3,14,TGTGCCAGTAGTACCCAGGGCGCTGGAAACACCATATATTTT,CASSTQGAGNTIYF
TRBV27,TRBD1,few,TRBJ2-7,13,TGTGCCAGCAGGACAGGGGACGCCTACGAGCAGTACTTC,CASRTGDAYEQYF